The 24 T cell receptor beta chains below were found in one sample sequenced in a study of shared clonotypes between healthy human individuals. Naive CD8 populations comprised CD45RO-negative cells positively selected for CCR7, excluding terminally differentiated effector memory CD45RA+ cells. The assay was immunoSEQ multiplex PCR, and TCRdb's table has in-frame clones only and misses some. Found here are over 2,000,000 clones, 85% to 95% of them singletons; the top ten hold more than 1.5%. The sequenced material came from naive CD8+ T cells from PBMCs. These receptors all stem from a man younger than 30 in good health. Some clones in this sample may be carry-over from other donors' samples.

The gene calls are TRBV2 and TRBJ2-7, with D tentatively TRBD2 (6 bases). This CDR3 region has 13 residues. The ends were cut back, 11 bases at V and 3 bases at J, with 17 bases in the middle. CDR1 SNHLY and CDR2 FYNNEI come from the germline V gene. CDR3 DNA sequence: TGTGCCCTCGAGACTAGTTCGGGCTACGAGCAGTACTTC. Translated, it gives CALETSSGYEQYF.

The table lists this clone with a count of one. The chain has TRBV14 and TRBJ2-7; D is undetermined. The CDR3 runs 13 residues. Germline-derived CDR1 and CDR2 are SGHDN and FVKESK. The V gene lost 4 bases and the J gene lost 3 bases, with 10 bases spanning the gap. The CDR3 DNA follows: TGTGCCAGCAGCCTTGCTTTCCGCTACGAGCAGTACTTC. Its translation is CASSLAFRYEQYF.

Only one count was recorded for this clone. Other nucleotide sequences from this sample produce the same CDR3. V usage is TRBV5-6 and J usage is TRBJ2-1, with TRBD1 as a possible D gene (5 bases). From germline, CDR1 is SGHDT and CDR2 YYEEEE. The CDR3 runs 13 residues. V was cut by 0 bases and J by 8 bases, with 9 bases left in between. The CDR3 reads CASSLGGGDEQFF. The CDR3 coding sequence is TGTGCCAGCAGCTTGGGGGGCGGCGATGAGCAGTTCTTC.

A note on this clone: This CDR3 is also generated by other DNA sequences in the sample. The CDR3 DNA is TGTGCCAGCAGTTTAAGAGGTGGCAATCAGCCCCAGCATTTT. Translation: CASSLRGGNQPQHF. J is TRBJ1-5 and V is TRBV27, with D unclear. The CDR3 has 14 residues. Trimming pared 2 bases from V and 2 bases from J, leaving 7 bases between. Germline loops: CDR1 MNHEY, CDR2 SMNVEV (reference sequence).

V gene TRBV9 combines with J gene TRBJ1-2, with D perhaps matching TRBD1 (5 bases). Trimming shortened V by 0 bases and J by 5 bases, and 17 bases separated the two germline ends. Germline V gene lookup returns CDR1 SGDLS and CDR2 YYNGEE. CDR3 length: 16 residues. The CDR3 region has the DNA TGTGCCAGCAGCGTAGCCACCGGGGGGGTACAGTATGGCTACACCTTC. This encodes CASSVATGGVQYGYTF.

As concerns this clone: The same CDR3 arises from other DNA sequences in this sample as well. V and J are TRBV9 and TRBJ2-2; D remains ambiguous. The CDR3 is 14 residues long. V lost 1 base and J lost 1, with 5 bases in between. Germline V lookup: CDR1 SGDLS, CDR2 YYNGEE. CDR3 protein: CASSVKGNTGELFF. The CDR3 coding sequence is TGTGCCAGCAGCGTAAAGGGGAACACCGGGGAGCTGTTTTTT.

This chain uses TRBV28 with TRBJ2-5; 11 positions agree with TRBD2. The CDR3 runs to 18 residues. Germline CDR1 reads MDHEN; CDR2 reads SYDVKM. J was trimmed by 4 bases and V by 4 bases; bases with no gene match: 14. The CDR3 region has the DNA TGTGCCAGCAGTTCGGGGACTAGCGGAAGACCCCCAGGAGAGACCCAGTACTTC. Its protein is CASSSGTSGRPPGETQYF. Full variable domain (rest looked up from reference TRBV28 and TRBJ2-5): DVKVTQSSRYLVKRTGEKVFLECVQDMDHENMFWYRQDPGLGLRLIYFSYDVKMKEKGDIPEGYSVSREKKERFSLILESASTNQTSMYLCASSSGTSGRPPGETQYFGPGTRLLVL.

This clone was detected only once. The chain links TRBV28 to TRBJ2-1, with unresolved D. V lost 7 bases and J lost 6, with 13 bases in between. Germline V lookup: CDR1 MDHEN, CDR2 SYDVKM. The CDR3 length is 13 residues. In DNA, the CDR3 is TGTGCCAGCACCCTGGGGTGGGGCAATGAGCAGTTCTTC. Translating gives CASTLGWGNEQFF.

The chain links TRBV28 to TRBJ2-3; the match to TRBD2 covers 8 bases. The CDR3 covers 16 residues. Germline V gene lookup returns CDR1 MDHEN and CDR2 SYDVKM. V shed 2 bases, J shed 4 bases, and the junction held 8 bases outside the gene matches. The CDR3 DNA sequence: TGTGCCAGCAGTTTAACTCGGGGGGGGATTGCAGATACGCAGTATTTT. It is translated as CASSLTRGGIADTQYF. The full variable domain, in which reference TRBV28 and TRBJ2-3 provide the parts outside the CDR3, is DVKVTQSSRYLVKRTGEKVFLECVQDMDHENMFWYRQDPGLGLRLIYFSYDVKMKEKGDIPEGYSVSREKKERFSLILESASTNQTSMYLCASSLTRGGIADTQYFGPGTRLTVL.

The chain combines TRBV19 with TRBJ1-1; possible D gene TRBD1, 6 bases. Trimming took off 3 bases at V and 6 bases at J, with 11 bases between the two ends. In germline, CDR1 is LNHDA, CDR2 SQIVND (reference sequence). CDR3 length: 13 amino acids. The CDR3 loop reads CASSIRTAPEAFF. In DNA form, the CDR3 reads TGTGCCAGTAGTATTCGGACAGCCCCTGAAGCTTTCTTT.

This sequence joins TRBV27 and TRBJ2-5; 9 nucleotides agree with TRBD1. V was pared by 5 bases and J by 5 bases, with 12 bases of the junction left unmatched. CDR1 is MNHEY and CDR2 is SMNVEV in the germline V gene (reference sequence). CDR3 length equals 16 residues. The CDR3 here is CASSPSPGTGMETQYF. CDR3 DNA sequence: TGTGCCAGCAGTCCATCACCAGGGACAGGGATGGAGACCCAGTACTTC.

The chain employs TRBV30 and TRBJ1-2; D is unclear. Germline V gene sequence: CDR1 GTSNPN, CDR2 SVGIG (reference sequence). Between the trimmed V and J ends, which lost 0 bases and 4 bases, there was a span of 12 bases. The CDR3 sequence is 14 residues long. The CDR3 sequence: CAWSVGMNGYGYTF. For the CDR3, the DNA is TGTGCCTGGAGTGTAGGTATGAATGGCTATGGCTACACCTTC.

This clone was seen once. The chain combines TRBV19 with TRBJ1-5; no clear D gene. Trimming took 6 bases from V and 0 from J, leaving 9 bases between them. This CDR3 is built from 14 residues. CDR1 and CDR2 from the germline V gene are LNHDA and SQIVND (reference sequence). CDR3: CASSQQTSNQPQHF. As DNA, the CDR3 is TGTGCCAGTAGCCAGCAGACTAGCAATCAGCCCCAGCATTTT.

The rearrangement uses TRBV6-5 and TRBJ1-1, with unresolved D. Trimming stripped 0 bases from V and 2 bases from J, with 7 bases between. The CDR3 is 14 amino acids. Germline CDR1 and CDR2: MNHEY and SVGAGI. The CDR3 DNA sequence: TGTGCCAGCAGTTACTCGGAAAGAAACACTGAAGCTTTCTTT. Protein sequence: CASSYSERNTEAFF.

The chain carries TRBV11-2 and TRBJ2-1; TRBD2 aligns across 9 bases. CDR3 length equals 15 residues. Germline CDR1 and CDR2: SGHAT and FQNNGV. The V and J ends lost 2 bases and 8 bases, in that order; junction bases with no gene match: 7. The CDR3 loop reads CASSLSGVAGDEQFF. In DNA, the CDR3 is TGTGCCAGCAGCTTATCAGGGGTAGCGGGAGATGAGCAGTTCTTC.

This sequence joins TRBV28 and TRBJ2-7, with D uncertain. The CDR3 length is 12 residues. V lost 6 bases to trimming and J lost 4 bases, with 10 bases between them. Per the germline V gene, CDR1 is MDHEN and CDR2 is SYDVKM. The CDR3 nucleotides read TGTGCCAGCAGCAACGGGCCTTACGAGCAGTACTTC. Protein: CASSNGPYEQYF.

J is TRBJ2-1 and V is TRBV7-6; no firm D call. V lost 5 bases, J lost 7 bases, and 9 bases lay in between. The length of the CDR3 is 12 residues. CDR1 and CDR2 (germline): SGHVS, FNYEAQ. The CDR3, as DNA: TGTGCCAGCAGCCCTTCGCGGAATGAGCAGTTCTTC. This gives the protein CASSPSRNEQFF.

This chain connects TRBV29-1 to TRBJ2-7; tentatively, D is TRBD2 (6 bases). Germline CDR1 is SQVTM and CDR2 is ANQGSEA. V gave up 2 bases and J gave up 4 bases, with 27 bases separating them. The CDR3 extends over 18 amino acids. CDR3 DNA sequence: TGCAGCGTTGAAACCCGGGGGTTAGGGCAGGGTGGCTCTTACGAGCAGTACTTC. It specifies CSVETRGLGQGGSYEQYF.

The chain is built from TRBV4-3 and TRBJ2-2; D unresolved. V dropped 4 bases and J dropped 1 base, with 7 bases sitting between them. CDR1 is LGHNA, CDR2 YSLEER, per germline. The CDR3 has 14 residues. CDR3 sequence (DNA): TGCGCCAGCAGCCGGCGGATGAACACCGGGGAGCTGTTTTTT. Translation gives CASSRRMNTGELFF.

The chain combines TRBV28 with TRBJ2-1, with a weak D call TRBD1 (5 bases). The CDR3 spans 14 residues. V dropped 3 bases and J dropped 1 base, with 7 bases sitting between them. Germline V gene lookup returns CDR1 MDHEN and CDR2 SYDVKM. The CDR3 nucleotides read TGTGCCAGCAGTTTGGGGCTTTCCTACAATGAGCAGTTCTTC. Residues: CASSLGLSYNEQFF.

The chain employs TRBV5-6 and TRBJ1-3, with D uncertain. The V end lost 2 bases, the J end lost 0 bases, and 9 bases lay between the germline ends. The CDR3 has 15 residues. Per germline, CDR1 SGHDT and CDR2 YYEEEE. This chain's CDR3 is CASSFGVISGNTIYF. CDR3 sequence (DNA): TGTGCCAGCAGCTTTGGGGTCATCTCTGGAAACACCATATATTTT.

Notes on this clone: The same CDR3 also results from other DNA sequences found in this sample. CDR3 sequence: CSVEPVSSYNEQFF. The CDR3 coding sequence is TGCAGCGTTGAACCGGTGAGCTCCTACAATGAGCAGTTCTTC. The V gene is TRBV29-1, the J gene TRBJ2-1; D unclear. V lost 2 bases to trimming and J lost 0 bases, with 8 bases between them. This CDR3 spans 14 amino acids. Germline CDR1 SQVTM, CDR2 ANQGSEA.

This chain joins TRBV19 and TRBJ2-7; D may match TRBD1 or TRBD2 (5 bases each). CDR3 size: 15 residues. Trimming took off 0 bases at V and 5 bases at J, with 14 bases between the two ends. Germline CDR1 LNHDA, CDR2 SQIVND (reference sequence). CDR3 region: CASSIDLGTSNEQYF. As DNA, the CDR3 is TGTGCCAGTAGTATAGATCTTGGGACCTCGAACGAGCAGTACTTC.

The chain recombines TRBV30 with TRBJ1-1; 7 nucleotides align to TRBD1. The trim removed 3 bases at V and 6 bases at J, leaving 7 bases unmatched. Germline loops: CDR1 GTSNPN, CDR2 SVGIG (reference sequence). CDR3 length equals 13 residues. The CDR3 is CAWRGLQGAEAFF. The CDR3 DNA reads TGTGCCTGGAGGGGGTTGCAGGGGGCTGAAGCTTTCTTT.